This T cell receptor (beta chain) was identified in a study of Graves' ophthalmopathy and Graves' hyperthyroidism. TCR beta CDR3 amplification used RNA transcripts. Second-round multiplex PCR came after a first-round RT-PCR that employed HTBI primers. From the multiplex PCR reads, TCRdb called clonotypes with MiXCR, one entry per CDR3 protein. The sample contains 900,000 to 1,200,000 distinct CDR3 sequences, roughly two fifths of which appear only once. Patients newly diagnosed with hyperthyroidism, under 2 months' duration, were aged 18 to 65, the study reports. Other autoimmune diseases, uncontrolled infections, pregnancy or lactation excluded patients from enrollment. Study-level results: Most expanded thyroid clonotypes above 0.001 frequency also appeared in blood. Discriminating ophthalmopathy from stable hyperthyroidism, a 13-signature model attained a sensitivity of approximately 90% and a specificity of around 77%.

Concerning this clonotype: No antigen is known for it.

The sequencing input was peripheral blood or thyroid tissue (not recorded which). This clonotype originated in an adult man with Graves' hyperthyroidism.

CDR3 region: CASISGVGLWTF. DNA of the CDR3: TGTGCCAGCATCTCGGGGGTCGGGTTGTGGACCTTC. This chain uses TRBV7-9 with TRBJ1-2, with D perhaps matching TRBD1 (5 bases). V was shortened by 7 bases and J by 14 bases, with 20 bases between the two germline ends. The germline CDR1 and CDR2 sequences are SEHNR and FQNEAQ (reference sequence). There are 12 residues in the CDR3.